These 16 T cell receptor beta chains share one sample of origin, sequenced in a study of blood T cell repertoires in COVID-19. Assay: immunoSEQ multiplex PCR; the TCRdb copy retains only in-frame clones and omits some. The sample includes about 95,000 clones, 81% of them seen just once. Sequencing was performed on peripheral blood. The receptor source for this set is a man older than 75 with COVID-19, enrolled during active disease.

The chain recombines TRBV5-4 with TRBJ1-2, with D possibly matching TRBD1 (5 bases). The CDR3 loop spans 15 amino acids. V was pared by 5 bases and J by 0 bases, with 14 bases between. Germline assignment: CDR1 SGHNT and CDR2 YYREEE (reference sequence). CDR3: CASSPGGVPNYGYTF. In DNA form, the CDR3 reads TGTGCCAGCAGTCCTGGGGGGGTTCCTAACTATGGCTACACCTTC. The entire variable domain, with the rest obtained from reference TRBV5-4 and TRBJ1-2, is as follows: ETGVTQSPTHLIKTRGQQVTLRCSSQSGHNTVSWYQQALGQGPQFIFQYYREEENGRGNFPPRFSGLQFPNYSSELNVNALELDDSALYLCASSPGGVPNYGYTFGSGTRLTVV.

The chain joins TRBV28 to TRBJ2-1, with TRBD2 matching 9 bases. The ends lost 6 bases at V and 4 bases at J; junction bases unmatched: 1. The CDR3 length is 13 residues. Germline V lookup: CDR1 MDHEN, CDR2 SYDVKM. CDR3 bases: TGTGCCAGCAGGCTAGCGGGATACAATGAGCAGTTCTTC. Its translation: CASRLAGYNEQFF. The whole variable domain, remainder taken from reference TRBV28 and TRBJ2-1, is DVKVTQSSRYLVKRTGEKVFLECVQDMDHENMFWYRQDPGLGLRLIYFSYDVKMKEKGDIPEGYSVSREKKERFSLILESASTNQTSMYLCASRLAGYNEQFFGPGTRLTVL.

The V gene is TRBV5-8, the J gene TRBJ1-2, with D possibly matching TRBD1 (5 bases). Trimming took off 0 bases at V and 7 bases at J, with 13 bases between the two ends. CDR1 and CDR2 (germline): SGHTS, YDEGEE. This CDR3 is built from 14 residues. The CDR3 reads CASSLAGGAIGYTF. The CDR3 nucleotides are TGTGCCAGCAGCTTGGCCGGAGGGGCTATTGGCTACACCTTC.

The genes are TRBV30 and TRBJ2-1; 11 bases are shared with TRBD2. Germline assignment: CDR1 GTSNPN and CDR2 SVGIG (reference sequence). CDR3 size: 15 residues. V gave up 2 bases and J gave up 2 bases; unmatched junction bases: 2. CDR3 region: CAWSKGLAAYNEQFF. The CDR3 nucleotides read TGTGCCTGGAGTAAGGGACTAGCGGCCTACAATGAGCAGTTCTTC.

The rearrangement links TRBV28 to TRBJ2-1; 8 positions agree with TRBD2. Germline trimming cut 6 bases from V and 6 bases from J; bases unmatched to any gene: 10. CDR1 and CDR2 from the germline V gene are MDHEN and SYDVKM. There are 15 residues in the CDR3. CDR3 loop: CASSLLADHGNEQFF. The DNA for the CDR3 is TGTGCCAGCAGCCTACTAGCGGACCATGGCAATGAGCAGTTCTTC.

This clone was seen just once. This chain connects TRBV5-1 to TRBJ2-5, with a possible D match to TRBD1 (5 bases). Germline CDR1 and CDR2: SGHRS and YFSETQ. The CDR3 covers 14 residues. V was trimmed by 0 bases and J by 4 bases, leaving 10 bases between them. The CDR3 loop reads CASSLVAQGETQYF. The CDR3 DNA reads TGCGCCAGCAGCTTGGTTGCGCAGGGAGAGACCCAGTACTTC.

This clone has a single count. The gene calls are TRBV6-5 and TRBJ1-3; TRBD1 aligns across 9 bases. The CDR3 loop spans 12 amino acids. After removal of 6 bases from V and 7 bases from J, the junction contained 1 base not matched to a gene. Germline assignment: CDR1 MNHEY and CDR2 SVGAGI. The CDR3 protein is CASRTGGNTIYF. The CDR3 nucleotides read TGTGCCAGCAGGACAGGGGGGAACACCATATATTTT.

CDR3 sequence reads: CASNVPGLAGANEQFF. For the CDR3, the DNA is TGTGCCAGCAATGTACCGGGACTAGCGGGAGCCAATGAGCAGTTCTTC. V usage is TRBV28 and J usage is TRBJ2-1; TRBD2 matches at 14 bases. The CDR3 contains 16 residues. Germline-derived CDR1 and CDR2 are MDHEN and SYDVKM. V trimming: 7 bases; J trimming: 6 bases; junction bases outside the gene matches: 8.

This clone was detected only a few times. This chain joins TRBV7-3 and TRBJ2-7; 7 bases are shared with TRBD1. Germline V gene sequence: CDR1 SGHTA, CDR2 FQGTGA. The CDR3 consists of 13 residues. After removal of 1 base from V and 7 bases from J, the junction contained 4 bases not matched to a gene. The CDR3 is CASSLRAGGEQYF. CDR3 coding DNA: TGTGCCAGCAGCTTAAGGGCAGGGGGAGAGCAGTACTTC.

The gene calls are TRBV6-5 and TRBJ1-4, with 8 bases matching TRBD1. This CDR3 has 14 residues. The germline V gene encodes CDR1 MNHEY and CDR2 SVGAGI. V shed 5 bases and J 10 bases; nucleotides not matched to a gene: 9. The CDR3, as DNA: TGTGCCAGCAGTAACGACAGGGGTAACGGAAAACTGTTTTTT. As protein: CASSNDRGNGKLFF.

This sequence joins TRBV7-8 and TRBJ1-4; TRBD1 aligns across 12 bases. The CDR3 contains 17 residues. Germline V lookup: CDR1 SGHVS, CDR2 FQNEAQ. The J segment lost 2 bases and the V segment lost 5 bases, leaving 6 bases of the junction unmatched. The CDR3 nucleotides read TGTGCCAGCAGCCTCCGGGACAGGGGGCTGACTAATGAAAAACTGTTTTTT. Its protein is CASSLRDRGLTNEKLFF.

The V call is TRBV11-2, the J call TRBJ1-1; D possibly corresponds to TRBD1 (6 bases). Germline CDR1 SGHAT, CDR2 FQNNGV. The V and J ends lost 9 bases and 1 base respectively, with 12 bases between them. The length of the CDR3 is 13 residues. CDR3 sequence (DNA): TGTGCCAGTTCGTGGGGACAGAACACTGAAGCTTTCTTT. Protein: CASSWGQNTEAFF.

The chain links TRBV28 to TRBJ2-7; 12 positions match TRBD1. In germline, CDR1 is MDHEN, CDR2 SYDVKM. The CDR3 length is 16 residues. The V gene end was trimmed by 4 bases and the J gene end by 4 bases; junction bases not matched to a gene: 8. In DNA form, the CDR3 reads TGTGCCAGCAGTTCCCCGGGACAGGGGGCCGAGTACGAGCAGTACTTC. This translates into CASSSPGQGAEYEQYF.

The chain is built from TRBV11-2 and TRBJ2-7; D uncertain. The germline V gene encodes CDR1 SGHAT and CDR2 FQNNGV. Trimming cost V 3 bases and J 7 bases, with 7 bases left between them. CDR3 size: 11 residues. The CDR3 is CASSFFSEQYF. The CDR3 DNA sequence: TGTGCCAGCAGCTTTTTCTCGGAGCAGTACTTC.

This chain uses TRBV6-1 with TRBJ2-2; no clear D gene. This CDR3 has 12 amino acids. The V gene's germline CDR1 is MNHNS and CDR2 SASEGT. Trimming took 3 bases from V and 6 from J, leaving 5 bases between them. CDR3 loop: CASSDGPGELFF. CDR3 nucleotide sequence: TGTGCCAGCAGTGATGGCCCCGGGGAGCTGTTTTTT.

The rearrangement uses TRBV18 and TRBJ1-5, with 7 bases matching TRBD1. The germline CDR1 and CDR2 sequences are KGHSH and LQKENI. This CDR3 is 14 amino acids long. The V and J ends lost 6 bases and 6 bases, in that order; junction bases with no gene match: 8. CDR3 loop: CASSESGGIQPQHF. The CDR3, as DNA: TGTGCCAGCTCTGAGTCAGGGGGAATTCAGCCCCAGCATTTT.